This T cell receptor beta chain is from a study of T-cell reconstitution after alpha-beta-depleted transplantation in children. Findings and caveats of the study: Once a year had passed after transplant, T-cell counts and diversity came mostly from newly produced T cells.

This clonotype has a count of ten or more. The antigen is unknown. Unique molecular identifiers were built into the TCRbeta library. In TCRdb, the PCR reads were re-called with MiXCR into one record per CDR3 protein. The table records roughly 670,000 distinct CDR3 sequences, roughly 14% of them present only once. Sequencing was performed on PBMCs, taken before TCRalphabeta/CD19-depleted stem cell transplant. The sequence derives from a girl aged 2 to 10 with congenital amegakaryocytic thrombocytopenia, due to receive a stem cell transplant.

CDR3 in DNA: TGCAGTGCTAGTATCTTTTCGAACACCGGGGAGCTGTTTTTT. Residues: CSASIFSNTGELFF. The chain recombines TRBV20-1 with TRBJ2-2; D remains ambiguous. The CDR3 has 14 residues. The ends were cut back, 3 bases at V and 0 bases at J, with 8 bases in the middle. CDR1 and CDR2 from the germline V gene are DFQATT and SNEGSKA (reference sequence).